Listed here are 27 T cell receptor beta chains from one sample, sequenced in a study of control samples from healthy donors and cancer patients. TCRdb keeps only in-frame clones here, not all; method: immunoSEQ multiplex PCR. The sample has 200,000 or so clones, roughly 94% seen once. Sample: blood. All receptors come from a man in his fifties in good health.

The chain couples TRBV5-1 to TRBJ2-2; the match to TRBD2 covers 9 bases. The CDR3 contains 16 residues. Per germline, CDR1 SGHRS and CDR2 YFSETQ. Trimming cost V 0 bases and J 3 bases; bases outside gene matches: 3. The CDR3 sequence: CASSLVAGDYTGELFF. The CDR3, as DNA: TGCGCCAGCAGCTTGGTAGCGGGGGACTACACCGGGGAGCTGTTTTTT.

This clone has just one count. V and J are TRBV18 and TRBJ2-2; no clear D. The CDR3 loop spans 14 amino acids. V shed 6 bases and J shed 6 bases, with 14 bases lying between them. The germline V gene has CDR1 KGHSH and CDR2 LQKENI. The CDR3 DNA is TGTGCCAGCTCCAGCTCAGCGATCCCCGGGGAGCTGTTTTTT. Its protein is CASSSSAIPGELFF.

This CDR3 reads CSVEDRAPAEAFF. The CDR3 DNA reads TGCAGCGTTGAAGATCGGGCCCCTGCTGAAGCTTTCTTT. The chain has TRBV29-1 and TRBJ1-1, with D uncertain. CDR1 and CDR2 (germline): SQVTM, ANQGSEA. This CDR3 has 13 residues. V was pared by 0 bases and J by 6 bases, with 11 bases between.

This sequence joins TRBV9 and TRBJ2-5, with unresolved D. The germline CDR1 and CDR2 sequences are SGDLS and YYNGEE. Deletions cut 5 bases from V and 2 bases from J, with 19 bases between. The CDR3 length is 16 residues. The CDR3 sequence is CASSSLSGGLQETQYF. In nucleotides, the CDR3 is TGTGCCAGCAGTTCTCTATCTGGTGGATTACAAGAGACCCAGTACTTC.

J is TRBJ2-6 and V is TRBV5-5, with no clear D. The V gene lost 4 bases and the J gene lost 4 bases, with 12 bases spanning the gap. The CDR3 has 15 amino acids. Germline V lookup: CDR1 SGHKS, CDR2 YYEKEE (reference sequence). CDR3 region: CASSLNSGGANVLTF. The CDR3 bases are TGTGCCAGCAGCCTGAACTCTGGGGGGGCCAACGTCCTGACTTTC. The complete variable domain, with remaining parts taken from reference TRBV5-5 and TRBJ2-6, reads DAGVTQSPTHLIKTRGQQVTLRCSPISGHKSVSWYQQVLGQGPQFIFQYYEKEERGRGNFPDRFSARQFPNYSSELNVNALLLGDSALYLCASSLNSGGANVLTFGAGSRLTVL.

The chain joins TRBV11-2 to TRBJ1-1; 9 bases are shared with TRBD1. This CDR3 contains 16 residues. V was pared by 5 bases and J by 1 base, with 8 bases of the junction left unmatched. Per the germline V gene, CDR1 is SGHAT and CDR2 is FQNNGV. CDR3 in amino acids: CASSPRTGAKNTEAFF. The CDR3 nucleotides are TGTGCCAGCAGCCCAAGGACAGGGGCGAAGAACACTGAAGCTTTCTTT. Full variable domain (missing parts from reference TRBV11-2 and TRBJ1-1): EAGVAQSPRYKIIEKRQSVAFWCNPISGHATLYWYQQILGQGPKLLIQFQNNGVVDDSQLPKDRFSAERLKGVDSTLKIQPAKLEDSAVYLCASSPRTGAKNTEAFFGQGTRLTVV.

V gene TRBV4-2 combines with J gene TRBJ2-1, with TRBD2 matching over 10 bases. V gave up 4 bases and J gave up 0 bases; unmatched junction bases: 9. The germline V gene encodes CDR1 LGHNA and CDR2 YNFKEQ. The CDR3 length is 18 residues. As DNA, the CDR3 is TGTGCCAGCAGCCTCCGACTAGCGGGTTATAGCTCCTACAATGAGCAGTTCTTC. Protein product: CASSLRLAGYSSYNEQFF.

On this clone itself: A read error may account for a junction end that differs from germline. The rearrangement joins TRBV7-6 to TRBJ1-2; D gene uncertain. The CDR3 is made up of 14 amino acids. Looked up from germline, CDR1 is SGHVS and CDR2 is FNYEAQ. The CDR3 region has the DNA TGTGCCAGCAGCTCCCAAGTTGGGGAATACGGCTACATCTTC. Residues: CASSSQVGEYGYIF.

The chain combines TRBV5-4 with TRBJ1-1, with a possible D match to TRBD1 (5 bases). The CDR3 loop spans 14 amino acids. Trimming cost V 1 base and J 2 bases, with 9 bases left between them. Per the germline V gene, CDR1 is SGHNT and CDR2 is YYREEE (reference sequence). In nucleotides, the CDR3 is TGTGCCAGCAGCTTGCTTGACAGAAACACTGAAGCTTTCTTT. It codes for CASSLLDRNTEAFF. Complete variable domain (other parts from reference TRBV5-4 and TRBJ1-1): ETGVTQSPTHLIKTRGQQVTLRCSSQSGHNTVSWYQQALGQGPQFIFQYYREEENGRGNFPPRFSGLQFPNYSSELNVNALELDDSALYLCASSLLDRNTEAFFGQGTRLTVV.

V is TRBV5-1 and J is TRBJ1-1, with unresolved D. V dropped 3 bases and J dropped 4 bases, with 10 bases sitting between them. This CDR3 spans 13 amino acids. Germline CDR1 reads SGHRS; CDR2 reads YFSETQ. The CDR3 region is CASSSLRGTEAFF. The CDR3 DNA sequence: TGCGCCAGCAGCTCCCTCCGAGGCACTGAAGCTTTCTTT.

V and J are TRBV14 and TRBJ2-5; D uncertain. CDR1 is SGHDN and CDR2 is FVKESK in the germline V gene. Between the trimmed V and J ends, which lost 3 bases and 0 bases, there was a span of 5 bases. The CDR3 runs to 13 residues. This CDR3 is CASSHVNQETQYF. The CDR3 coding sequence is TGTGCCAGCAGCCACGTCAACCAAGAGACCCAGTACTTC.

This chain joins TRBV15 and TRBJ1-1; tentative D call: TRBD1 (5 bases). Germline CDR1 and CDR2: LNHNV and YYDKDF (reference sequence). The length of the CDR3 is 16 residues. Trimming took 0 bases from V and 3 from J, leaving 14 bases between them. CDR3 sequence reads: CATSRDRTRGDTEAFF. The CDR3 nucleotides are TGTGCCACCAGCAGAGATCGCACCCGGGGGGACACTGAAGCTTTCTTT. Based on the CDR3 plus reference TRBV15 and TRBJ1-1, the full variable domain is DAMVIQNPRYQVTQFGKPVTLSCSQTLNHNVMYWYQQKSSQAPKLLFHYYDKDFNNEADTPDNFQSRRPNTSFCFLDIRSPGLGDTAMYLCATSRDRTRGDTEAFFGQGTRLTVV.

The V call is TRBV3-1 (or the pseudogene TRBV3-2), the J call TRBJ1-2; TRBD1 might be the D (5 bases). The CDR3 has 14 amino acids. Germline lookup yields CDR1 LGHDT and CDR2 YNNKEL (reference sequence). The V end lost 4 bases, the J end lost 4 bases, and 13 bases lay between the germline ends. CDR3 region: CASSPPEGSYGYTF. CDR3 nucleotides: TGTGCCAGCAGCCCCCCCGAGGGGAGCTATGGCTACACCTTC.

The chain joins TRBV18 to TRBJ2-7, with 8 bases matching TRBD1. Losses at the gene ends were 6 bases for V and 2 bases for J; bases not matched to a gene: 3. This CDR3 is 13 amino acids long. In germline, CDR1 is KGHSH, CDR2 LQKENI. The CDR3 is CASSTGVTYEQYF. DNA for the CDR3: TGTGCCAGCTCGACAGGGGTCACCTACGAGCAGTACTTC.

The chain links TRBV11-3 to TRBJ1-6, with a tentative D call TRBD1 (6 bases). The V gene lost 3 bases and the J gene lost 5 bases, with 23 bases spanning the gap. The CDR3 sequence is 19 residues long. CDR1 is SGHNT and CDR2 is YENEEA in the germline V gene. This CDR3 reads CASSFLVESRGSHNSPLHF. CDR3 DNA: TGTGCCAGCAGCTTTTTGGTCGAGAGCAGGGGTTCCCATAATTCACCCCTCCACTTT.

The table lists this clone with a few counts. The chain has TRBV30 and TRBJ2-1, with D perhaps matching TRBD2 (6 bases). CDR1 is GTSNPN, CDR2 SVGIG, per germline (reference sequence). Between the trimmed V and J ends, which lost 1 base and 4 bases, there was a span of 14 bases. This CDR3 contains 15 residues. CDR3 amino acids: CAWSAHGTLYNEQFF. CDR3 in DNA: TGTGCCTGGAGTGCTCACGGGACTTTGTACAATGAGCAGTTCTTC.

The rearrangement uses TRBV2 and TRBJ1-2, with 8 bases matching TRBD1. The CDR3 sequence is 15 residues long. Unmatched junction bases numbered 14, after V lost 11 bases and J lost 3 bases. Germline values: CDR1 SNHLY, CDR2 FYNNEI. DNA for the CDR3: TGTGCCGGAGGGGAGCCGACAGGGGCATACTATGGCTACACCTTC. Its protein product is CAGGEPTGAYYGYTF.

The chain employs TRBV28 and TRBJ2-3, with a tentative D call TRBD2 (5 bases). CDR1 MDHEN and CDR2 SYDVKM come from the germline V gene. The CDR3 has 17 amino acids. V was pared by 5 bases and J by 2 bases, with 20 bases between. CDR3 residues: CASSGPGGGSYTDTQYF. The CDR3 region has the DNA TGTGCCAGCAGTGGACCCGGCGGAGGCAGCTACACAGATACGCAGTATTTT.

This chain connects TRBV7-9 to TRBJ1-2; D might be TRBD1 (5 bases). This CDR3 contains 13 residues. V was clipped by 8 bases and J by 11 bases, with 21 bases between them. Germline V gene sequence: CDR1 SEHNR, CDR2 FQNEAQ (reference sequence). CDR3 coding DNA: TGTGCCAGCGCTCCTCAGGGCGCGCCGGGTTACACCTTC. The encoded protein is CASAPQGAPGYTF.

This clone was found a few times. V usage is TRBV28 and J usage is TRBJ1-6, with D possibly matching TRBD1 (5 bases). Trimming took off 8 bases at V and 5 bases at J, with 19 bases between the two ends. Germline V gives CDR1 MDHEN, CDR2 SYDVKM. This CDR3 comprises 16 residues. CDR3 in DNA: TGTGCCAGCTCTACCCAGGCAGGGTTGAATAATTCACCCCTCCACTTT. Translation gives CASSTQAGLNNSPLHF.

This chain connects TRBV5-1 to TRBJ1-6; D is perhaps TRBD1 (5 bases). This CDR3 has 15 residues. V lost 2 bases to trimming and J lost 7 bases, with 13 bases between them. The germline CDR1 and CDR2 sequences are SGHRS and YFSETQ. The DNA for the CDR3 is TGCGCCAGCAGCTTCGGGGGGAGTATGAATTCACCCCTCCACTTT. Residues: CASSFGGSMNSPLHF.

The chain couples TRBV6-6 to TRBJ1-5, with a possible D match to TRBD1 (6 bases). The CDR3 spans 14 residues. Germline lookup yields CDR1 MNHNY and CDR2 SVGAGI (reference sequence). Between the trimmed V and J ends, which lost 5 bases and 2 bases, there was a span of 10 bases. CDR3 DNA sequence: TGTGCCAGCAGTCTCCCAGGGGGCAATCAGCCCCAGCATTTT. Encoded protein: CASSLPGGNQPQHF.

CDR3 coding DNA: TGTGCCAGCAGCTTGGCACTAGCGGGTGAGCAGTTCTTC. This translates into CASSLALAGEQFF. The chain employs TRBV5-4 and TRBJ2-1; TRBD2 aligns across 9 bases. Germline-derived CDR1 and CDR2 are SGHNT and YYREEE (reference sequence). Trimming at V came to 0 bases and at J to 9 bases, leaving 1 base not matched to a gene. This CDR3 has 13 amino acids.

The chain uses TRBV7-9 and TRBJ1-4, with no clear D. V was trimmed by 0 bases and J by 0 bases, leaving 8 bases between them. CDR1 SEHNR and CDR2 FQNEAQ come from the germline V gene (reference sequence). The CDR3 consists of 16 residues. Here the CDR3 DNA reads TGTGCCAGCAGCTTAGCTGCAATCGCAACTAATGAAAAACTGTTTTTT. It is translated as CASSLAAIATNEKLFF.

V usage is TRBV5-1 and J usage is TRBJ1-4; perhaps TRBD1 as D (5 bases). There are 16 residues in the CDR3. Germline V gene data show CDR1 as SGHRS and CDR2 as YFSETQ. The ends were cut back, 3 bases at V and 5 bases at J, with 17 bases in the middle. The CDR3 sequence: CASSSRDSTGNEKLFF. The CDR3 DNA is TGCGCCAGCAGCTCCCGGGACTCAACAGGAAATGAAAAACTGTTTTTT.

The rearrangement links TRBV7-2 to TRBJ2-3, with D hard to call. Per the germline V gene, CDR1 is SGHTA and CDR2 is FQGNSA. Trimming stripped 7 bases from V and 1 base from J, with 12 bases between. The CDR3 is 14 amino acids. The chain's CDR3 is CASMLSSGTDTQYF. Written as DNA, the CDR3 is TGTGCCAGCATGCTATCGAGTGGCACAGATACGCAGTATTTT.

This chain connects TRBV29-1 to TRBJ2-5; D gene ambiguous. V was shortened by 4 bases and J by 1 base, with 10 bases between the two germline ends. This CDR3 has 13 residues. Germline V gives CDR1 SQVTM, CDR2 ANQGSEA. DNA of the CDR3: TGCAGCGTTGCACGGCGGACCCAAGAGACCCAGTACTTC. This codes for CSVARRTQETQYF.